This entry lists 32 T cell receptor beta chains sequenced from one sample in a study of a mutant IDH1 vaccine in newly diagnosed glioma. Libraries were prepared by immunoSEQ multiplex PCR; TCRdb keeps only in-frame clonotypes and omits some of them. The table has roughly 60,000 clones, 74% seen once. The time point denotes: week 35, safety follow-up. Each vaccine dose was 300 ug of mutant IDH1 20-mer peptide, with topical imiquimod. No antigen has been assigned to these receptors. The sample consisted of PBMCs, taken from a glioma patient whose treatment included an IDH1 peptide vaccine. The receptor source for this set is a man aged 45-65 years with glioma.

The CDR3 spells CSADSGGKQFF. The CDR3 nucleotides are TGCAGTGCCGACAGCGGAGGGAAGCAGTTCTTC. V and J are TRBV20-1 and TRBJ2-1; a possible D gene is TRBD2 (6 bases). The CDR3 is made up of 11 amino acids. Germline loops: CDR1 DFQATT, CDR2 SNEGSKA (reference sequence). The germline V and J ends were trimmed by 6 bases and 11 bases, with 14 bases remaining between them.

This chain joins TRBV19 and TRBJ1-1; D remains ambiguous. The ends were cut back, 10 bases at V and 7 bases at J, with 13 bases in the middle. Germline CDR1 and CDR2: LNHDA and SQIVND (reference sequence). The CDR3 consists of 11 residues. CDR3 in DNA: TGTGCCATCTTCGACGGAAATGAAGCTTTCTTT. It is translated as CAIFDGNEAFF.

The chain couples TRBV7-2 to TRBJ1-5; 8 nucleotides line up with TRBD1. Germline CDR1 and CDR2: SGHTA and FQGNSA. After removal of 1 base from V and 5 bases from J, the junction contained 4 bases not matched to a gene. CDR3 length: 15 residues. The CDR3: CASSLVAGGDQPQHF. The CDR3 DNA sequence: TGTGCCAGCAGCTTAGTAGCAGGGGGCGATCAGCCCCAGCATTTT.

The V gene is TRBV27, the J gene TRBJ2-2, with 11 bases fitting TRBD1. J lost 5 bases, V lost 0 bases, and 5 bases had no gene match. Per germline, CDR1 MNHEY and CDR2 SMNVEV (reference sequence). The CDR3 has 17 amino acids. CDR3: CASSLSPDRGRTGELFF. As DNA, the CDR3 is TGTGCCAGCAGTTTATCCCCGGACAGGGGGCGGACCGGGGAGCTGTTTTTT.

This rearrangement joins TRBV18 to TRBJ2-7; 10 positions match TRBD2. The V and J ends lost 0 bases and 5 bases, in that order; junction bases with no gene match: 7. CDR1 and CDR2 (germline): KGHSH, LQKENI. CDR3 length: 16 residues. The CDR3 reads CASSPPRSGGAHEQYF. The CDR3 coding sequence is TGTGCCAGCTCACCACCCAGAAGCGGGGGGGCCCACGAGCAGTACTTC. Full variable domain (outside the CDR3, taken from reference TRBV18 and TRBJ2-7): NAGVMQNPRHLVRRRGQEARLRCSPMKGHSHVYWYRQLPEEGLKFMVYLQKENIIDESGMPKERFSAEFPKEGPSILRIQQVVRGDSAAYFCASSPPRSGGAHEQYFGPGTRLTVT.

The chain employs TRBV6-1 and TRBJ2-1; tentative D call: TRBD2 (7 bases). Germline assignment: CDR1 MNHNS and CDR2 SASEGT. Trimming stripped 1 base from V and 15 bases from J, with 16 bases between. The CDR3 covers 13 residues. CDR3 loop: CASSEVIGGQGFF. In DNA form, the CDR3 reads TGTGCCAGCAGTGAAGTAATCGGGGGGCAGGGGTTCTTC.

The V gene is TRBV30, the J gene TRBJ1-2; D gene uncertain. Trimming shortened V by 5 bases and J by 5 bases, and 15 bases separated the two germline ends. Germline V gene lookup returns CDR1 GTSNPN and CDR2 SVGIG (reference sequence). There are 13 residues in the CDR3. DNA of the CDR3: TGTGCCTGGCGACCGGGCCGCTTTTATGGCTACACCTTC. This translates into CAWRPGRFYGYTF.

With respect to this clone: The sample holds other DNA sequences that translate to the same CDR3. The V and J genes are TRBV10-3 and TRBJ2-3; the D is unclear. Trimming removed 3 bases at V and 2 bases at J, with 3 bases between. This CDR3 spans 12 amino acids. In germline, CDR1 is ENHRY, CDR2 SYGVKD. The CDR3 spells CAISDSTDTQYF. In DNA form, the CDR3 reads TGTGCCATCAGTGACTCCACAGATACGCAGTATTTT.

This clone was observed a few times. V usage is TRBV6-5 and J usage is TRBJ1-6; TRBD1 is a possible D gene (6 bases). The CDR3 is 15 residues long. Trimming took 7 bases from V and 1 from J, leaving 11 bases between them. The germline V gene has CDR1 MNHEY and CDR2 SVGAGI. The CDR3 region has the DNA TGTGCCAGCAAAACAGGGCAATCCTATAATTCACCCCTCCACTTT. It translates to CASKTGQSYNSPLHF.

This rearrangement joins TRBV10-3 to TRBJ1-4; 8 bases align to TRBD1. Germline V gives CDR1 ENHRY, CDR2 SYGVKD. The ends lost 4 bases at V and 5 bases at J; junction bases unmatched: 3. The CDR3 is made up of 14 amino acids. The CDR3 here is CAISAGGGNEKLFF. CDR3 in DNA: TGTGCCATCAGTGCAGGGGGCGGCAATGAAAAACTGTTTTTT.

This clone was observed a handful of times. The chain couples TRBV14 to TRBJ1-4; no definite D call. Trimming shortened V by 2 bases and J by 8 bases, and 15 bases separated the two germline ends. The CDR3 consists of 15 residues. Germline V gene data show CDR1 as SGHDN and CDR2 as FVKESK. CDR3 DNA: TGTGCCAGCAGCCAACGCCGGAGAGGAGGCGAAAAACTGTTTTTT. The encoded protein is CASSQRRRGGEKLFF.

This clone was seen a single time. The CDR3 spells CASSPYGGPDNEQFF. CDR3 in DNA: TGTGCCAGCAGCCCCTACGGGGGGCCGGACAATGAGCAGTTCTTC. The chain links TRBV9 to TRBJ2-1, with D possibly matching TRBD2 (7 bases). Germline V gene data show CDR1 as SGDLS and CDR2 as YYNGEE. The CDR3 covers 15 residues. V was pared by 4 bases and J by 5 bases, with 16 bases between. Full variable domain (rest looked up from reference TRBV9 and TRBJ2-1): DSGVTQTPKHLITATGQRVTLRCSPRSGDLSVYWYQQSLDQGLQFLIQYYNGEERAKGNILERFSAQQFPDLHSELNLSSLELGDSALYFCASSPYGGPDNEQFFGPGTRLTVL.

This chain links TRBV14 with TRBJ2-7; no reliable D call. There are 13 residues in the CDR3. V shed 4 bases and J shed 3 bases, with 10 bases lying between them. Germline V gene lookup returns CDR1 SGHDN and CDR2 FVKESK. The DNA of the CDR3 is TGTGCCAGCAGCCCCGTTGTCAGCTACGAGCAGTACTTC. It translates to CASSPVVSYEQYF.

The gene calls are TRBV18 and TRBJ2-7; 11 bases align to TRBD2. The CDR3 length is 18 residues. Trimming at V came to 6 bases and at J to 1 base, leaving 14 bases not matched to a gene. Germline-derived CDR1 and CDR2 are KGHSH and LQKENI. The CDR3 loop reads CASSDQALAGGPSYEQYF. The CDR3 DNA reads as TGTGCCAGCTCGGACCAGGCTCTAGCGGGGGGACCATCCTACGAGCAGTACTTC.

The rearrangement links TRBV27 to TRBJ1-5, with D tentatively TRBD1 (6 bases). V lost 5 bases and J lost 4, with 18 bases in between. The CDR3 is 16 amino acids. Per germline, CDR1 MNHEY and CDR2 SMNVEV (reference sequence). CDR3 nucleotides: TGTGCCAGCAGTATGGGGGCGGGAATGGGTAATCAGCCCCAGCATTTT. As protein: CASSMGAGMGNQPQHF.

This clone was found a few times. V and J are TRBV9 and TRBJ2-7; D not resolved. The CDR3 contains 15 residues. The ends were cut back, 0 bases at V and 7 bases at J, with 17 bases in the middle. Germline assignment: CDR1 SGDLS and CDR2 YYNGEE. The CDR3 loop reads CASSVAGGPQDEQYF. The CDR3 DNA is TGTGCCAGCAGCGTAGCTGGCGGCCCCCAGGATGAGCAGTACTTC.

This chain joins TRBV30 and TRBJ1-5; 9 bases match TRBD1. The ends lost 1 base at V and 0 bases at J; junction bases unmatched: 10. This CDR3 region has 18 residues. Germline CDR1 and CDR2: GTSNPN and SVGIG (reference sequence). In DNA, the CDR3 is TGTGCCTGGAGTGCTCCGGGACAGGGCCTTTATAGCAATCAGCCCCAGCATTTT. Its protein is CAWSAPGQGLYSNQPQHF.

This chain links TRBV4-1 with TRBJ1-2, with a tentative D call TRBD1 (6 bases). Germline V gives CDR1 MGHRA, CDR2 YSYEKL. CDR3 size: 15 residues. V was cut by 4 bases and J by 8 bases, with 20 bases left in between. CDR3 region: CASSPDRQDPGGYTF. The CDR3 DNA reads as TGCGCCAGCAGCCCAGACAGACAGGATCCGGGAGGCTACACCTTC.

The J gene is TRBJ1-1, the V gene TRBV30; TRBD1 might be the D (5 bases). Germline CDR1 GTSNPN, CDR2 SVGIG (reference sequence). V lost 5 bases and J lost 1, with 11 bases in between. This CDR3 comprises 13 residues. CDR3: CAWRQGGNTEAFF. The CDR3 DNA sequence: TGTGCCTGGCGCCAGGGAGGGAACACTGAAGCTTTCTTT.

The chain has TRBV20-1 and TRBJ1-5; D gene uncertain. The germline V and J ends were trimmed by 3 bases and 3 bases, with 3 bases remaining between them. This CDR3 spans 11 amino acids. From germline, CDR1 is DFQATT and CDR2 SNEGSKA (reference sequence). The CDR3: CSASYNQPQHF. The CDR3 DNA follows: TGCAGTGCTAGTTACAATCAGCCCCAGCATTTT.

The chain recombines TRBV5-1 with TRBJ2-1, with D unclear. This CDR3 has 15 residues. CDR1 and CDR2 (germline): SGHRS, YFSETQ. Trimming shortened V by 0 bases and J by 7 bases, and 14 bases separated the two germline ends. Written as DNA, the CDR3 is TGCGCCAGCAGCTTGGGTCCACCCCCTTTGAATGAGCAGTTCTTC. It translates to CASSLGPPPLNEQFF.

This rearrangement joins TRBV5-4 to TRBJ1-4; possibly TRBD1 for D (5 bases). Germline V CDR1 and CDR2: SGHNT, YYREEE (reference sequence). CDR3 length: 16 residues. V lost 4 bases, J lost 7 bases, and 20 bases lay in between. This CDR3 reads CASSQRSGLLGEKLFF. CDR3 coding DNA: TGTGCCAGCAGCCAACGTTCGGGACTTCTAGGTGAAAAACTGTTTTTT.

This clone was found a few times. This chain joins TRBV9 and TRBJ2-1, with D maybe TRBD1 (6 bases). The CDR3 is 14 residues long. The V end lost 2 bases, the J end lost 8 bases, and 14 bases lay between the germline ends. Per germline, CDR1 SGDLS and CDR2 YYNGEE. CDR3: CASSVQYRAHEQFF. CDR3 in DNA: TGTGCCAGCAGCGTCCAATACAGGGCGCATGAGCAGTTCTTC.

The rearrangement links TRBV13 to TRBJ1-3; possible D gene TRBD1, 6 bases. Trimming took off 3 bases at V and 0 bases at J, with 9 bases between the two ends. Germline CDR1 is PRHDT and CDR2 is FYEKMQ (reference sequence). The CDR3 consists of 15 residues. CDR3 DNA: TGTGCCAGCAGCTTCGAGGGGGGCTCTGGAAACACCATATATTTT. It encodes CASSFEGGSGNTIYF.

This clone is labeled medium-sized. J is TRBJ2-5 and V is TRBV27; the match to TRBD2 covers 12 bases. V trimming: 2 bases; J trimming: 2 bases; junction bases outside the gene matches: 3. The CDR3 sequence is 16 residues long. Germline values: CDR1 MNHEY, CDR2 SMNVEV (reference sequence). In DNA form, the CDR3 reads TGTGCCAGCAGTTTACTGCTAGCGGGGGGGCAAGAGACCCAGTACTTC. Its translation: CASSLLLAGGQETQYF.

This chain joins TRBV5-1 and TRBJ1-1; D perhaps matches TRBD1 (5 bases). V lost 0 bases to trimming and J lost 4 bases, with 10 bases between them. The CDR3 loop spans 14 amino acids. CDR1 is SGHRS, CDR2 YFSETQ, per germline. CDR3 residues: CASSLGQGSTEAFF. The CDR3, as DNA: TGCGCCAGCAGCTTGGGGCAGGGTAGCACTGAAGCTTTCTTT.

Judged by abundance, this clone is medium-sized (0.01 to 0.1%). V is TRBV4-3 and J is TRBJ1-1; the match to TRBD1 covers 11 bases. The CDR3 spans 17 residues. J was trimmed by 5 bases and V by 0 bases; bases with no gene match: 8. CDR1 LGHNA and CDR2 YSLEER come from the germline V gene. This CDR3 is CASSQERTGGLRTEAFF. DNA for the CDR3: TGCGCCAGCAGCCAAGAACGGACAGGGGGCTTAAGGACTGAAGCTTTCTTT.

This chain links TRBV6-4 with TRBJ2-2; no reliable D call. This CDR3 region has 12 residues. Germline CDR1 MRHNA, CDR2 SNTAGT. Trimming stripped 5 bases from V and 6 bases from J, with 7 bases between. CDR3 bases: TGTGCCAGCAGTTCGATGTCCGGGGAGCTGTTTTTT. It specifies CASSSMSGELFF.

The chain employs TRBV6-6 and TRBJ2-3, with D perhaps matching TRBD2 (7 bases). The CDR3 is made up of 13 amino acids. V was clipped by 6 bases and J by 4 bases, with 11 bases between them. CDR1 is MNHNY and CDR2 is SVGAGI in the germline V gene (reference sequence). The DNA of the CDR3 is TGTGCCAGCAGAGGGGGGGCCTCAGATACGCAGTATTTT. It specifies CASRGGASDTQYF.

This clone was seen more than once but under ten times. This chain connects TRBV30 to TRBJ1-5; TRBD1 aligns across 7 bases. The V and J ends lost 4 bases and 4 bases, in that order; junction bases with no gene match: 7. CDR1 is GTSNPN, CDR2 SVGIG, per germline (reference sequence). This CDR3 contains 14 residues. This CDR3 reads CAWNQGVMNQPQHF. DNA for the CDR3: TGTGCCTGGAACCAGGGGGTTATGAATCAGCCCCAGCATTTT.

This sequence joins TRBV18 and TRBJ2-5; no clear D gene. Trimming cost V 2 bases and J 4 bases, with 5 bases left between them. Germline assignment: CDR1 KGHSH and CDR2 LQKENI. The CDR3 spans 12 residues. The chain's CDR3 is CASSPNGETQYF. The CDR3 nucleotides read TGTGCCAGCTCACCAAATGGAGAGACCCAGTACTTC.

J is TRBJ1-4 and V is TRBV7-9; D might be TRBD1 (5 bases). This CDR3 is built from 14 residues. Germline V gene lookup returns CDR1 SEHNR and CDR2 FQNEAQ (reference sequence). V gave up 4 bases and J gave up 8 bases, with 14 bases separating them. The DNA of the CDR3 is TGTGCCAGCAGCTGGGGGAGGGAATCGGAAAAACTGTTTTTT. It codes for CASSWGRESEKLFF.